These 32 T cell receptor beta chains originate from one sample sequenced in a study of regulatory T cells in long-lasting Graves disease. Arm-PCR of CDR3 regions and iRepertoire HTBI primers were used to build TCR beta libraries. One entry per CDR3 protein, called by TCRdb with MiXCR from the multiplex PCR reads. The sample carries some 470,000 distinct CDR3 sequences, 20% to 25% recorded once. Specified time point: persistent/refractory GD, antithyroid drugs over 5 years with positive TRAb. Preparation of the TCR library used RNA extracted from PBMCs. The input for sequencing was peripheral blood mononuclear cells (PBMCs), taken when the disease was refractory, from a patient treated with antithyroid drugs. All receptors derive from a female donor with Graves disease.

This clonotype was detected ten times or more. This chain uses TRBV24-1 with TRBJ1-5; D remains ambiguous. Per the germline V gene, CDR1 is KGHDR and CDR2 is SFDVKD. The germline V and J ends were trimmed by 4 bases and 8 bases, with 17 bases remaining between them. The length of the CDR3 is 15 residues. The CDR3 protein is CATSDYGRLRKPQHF. In DNA, the CDR3 is TGTGCCACCAGTGACTACGGACGGCTACGGAAGCCCCAGCATTTT.

About this clonotype: A much larger clone differs from this one at a single base, so this may be a read error. This CDR3 is missing its conserved last phenylalanine or tryptophan, likely due to a read error. V is TRBV12-3 or TRBV12-4 and J is TRBJ1-2; D remains ambiguous. The CDR3 is 11 amino acids. Trimming pared 6 bases from V and 9 bases from J, leaving 11 bases between. The CDR3 reads CASSMDLSYTL. The CDR3 bases are TGTGCCAGCAGCATGGACCTGAGCTACACCCTC.

Notes on this clonotype: A clone one base away is much larger, so this may be a read error. The chain joins TRBV7-2 to TRBJ1-1; no clear D. Germline CDR1 SGHTA, CDR2 FQGNSA. Between the trimmed V and J ends, which lost 2 bases and 0 bases, there was a span of 4 bases. This CDR3 comprises 13 residues. The CDR3 here is CASSLMLNTEAFF. In nucleotides, the CDR3 is TGTGCCAGCAGCTTAATGCTGAACACTGAAGCTTTCTTT. The full variable domain, rest sourced from reference TRBV7-2 and TRBJ1-1, is GAGVSQSPSNKVTEKGKDVELRCDPISGHTALYWYRQSLGQGLEFLIYFQGNSAPDKSGLPSDRFSAERTGGSVSTLTIQRTQQEDSAVYLCASSLMLNTEAFFGQGTRLTVV.

This clonotype was seen repeatedly, ten times or more. The rearrangement links TRBV28 to TRBJ1-4, with D possibly TRBD1 on 5 matching bases. The CDR3 contains 14 residues. V was pared by 2 bases and J by 7 bases, with 11 bases between. The germline CDR1 and CDR2 sequences are MDHEN and SYDVKM. In DNA form, the CDR3 reads TGTGCCAGCAGTTTACTTGGGACGGGTGAAAAACTGTTTTTT. Protein: CASSLLGTGEKLFF.

This clonotype was detected many times. The rearrangement uses TRBV28 and TRBJ2-2, with D unclear. Between the trimmed V and J ends, which lost 5 bases and 4 bases, there was a span of 8 bases. The germline CDR1 and CDR2 sequences are MDHEN and SYDVKM. CDR3 length: 13 amino acids. CDR3 in amino acids: CASSPDLTGELFF. In DNA, the CDR3 is TGTGCCAGCAGTCCTGACCTCACCGGGGAGCTGTTTTTT.

There are many counts of this clonotype. The J gene is TRBJ1-3, the V gene TRBV12-3 or TRBV12-4, with 10 bases that match TRBD1. There are 17 residues in the CDR3. The trim removed 3 bases at V and 1 base at J, leaving 6 bases unmatched. CDR3 sequence reads: CASSFRTGGLSGNTIYF. Written as DNA, the CDR3 is TGTGCCAGCAGTTTCAGGACAGGGGGTTTATCTGGAAACACCATATATTTT.

The sample holds many counts of this clonotype. The chain combines TRBV12-3 or TRBV12-4 with TRBJ2-7; D remains unclear. V was shortened by 6 bases and J by 1 base, with 10 bases between the two germline ends. The CDR3 contains 13 residues. CDR3 region: CASSRTESYEQYF. The DNA for the CDR3 is TGTGCCAGCAGCCGGACGGAATCCTACGAGCAGTACTTC.

Remarks on this clonotype: The CDR3 does not close with the conserved phenylalanine or tryptophan, likely indicating a read error. The chain joins TRBV6-2 or TRBV6-3 to TRBJ2-7; 8 positions agree with TRBD2. The CDR3 is 15 amino acids. Germline CDR1 reads MNHEY; CDR2 reads SVGEGT. Losses at the gene ends were 7 bases for V and 0 bases for J; bases not matched to a gene: 8. CDR3 region: CASTPGREASYEQYL. The CDR3 DNA reads as TGTGCCAGCACCCCCGGGCGGGAGGCCTCCTACGAGCAGTACCTC.

This clonotype was observed many times. The chain carries TRBV28 and TRBJ1-1; the D gene is possibly TRBD1 (6 bases). V lost 6 bases and J lost 3, with 11 bases in between. Germline CDR1 and CDR2: MDHEN and SYDVKM. The CDR3 runs to 13 residues. CDR3: CASRRGADTEAFF. The CDR3 DNA is TGTGCCAGCAGGAGGGGGGCGGACACTGAAGCTTTCTTT. Complete variable domain (other parts from reference TRBV28 and TRBJ1-1): DVKVTQSSRYLVKRTGEKVFLECVQDMDHENMFWYRQDPGLGLRLIYFSYDVKMKEKGDIPEGYSVSREKKERFSLILESASTNQTSMYLCASRRGADTEAFFGQGTRLTVV.

The chain employs TRBV27 and TRBJ2-6; no clear D. Trimming removed 10 bases from V and 4 bases from J, with 20 bases in between. CDR3 length equals 16 residues. The V gene's germline CDR1 is MNHEY and CDR2 SMNVEV (reference sequence). This CDR3 is CATSQLRPRGANVLTF. CDR3 in DNA: TGTGCCACCTCGCAGCTGAGGCCTAGAGGGGCCAACGTCCTGACTTTC.

The CDR3 reads CASGFVGQGMNTEAFF. The CDR3 DNA reads TGTGCTAGTGGTTTCGTCGGACAGGGGATGAACACTGAAGCTTTCTTT. The chain joins TRBV12-5 to TRBJ1-1, with 9 bases aligning to TRBD1. J lost 0 bases, V lost 3 bases, and 5 bases had no gene match. Germline V gives CDR1 LGHNT, CDR2 FRNRAP. This CDR3 has 16 residues.

This clonotype was detected a few times. The chain is built from TRBV7-9 and TRBJ1-4, with a weak D call TRBD1 (5 bases). CDR1 and CDR2 (germline): SEHNR, FQNEAQ (reference sequence). V was shortened by 4 bases and J by 6 bases, with 18 bases between the two germline ends. The CDR3 loop spans 16 amino acids. CDR3 region: CASSSGTPSLDEKLFF. The DNA for the CDR3 is TGTGCCAGCAGCTCCGGGACTCCCAGTTTAGATGAAAAACTGTTTTTT.

In its sample, this clonotype was seen many times. The chain carries TRBV6-1 and TRBJ1-2; D is possibly TRBD1 (6 bases). This CDR3 contains 15 residues. Deletions cut 1 base from V and 2 bases from J, with 11 bases between. CDR1 and CDR2 from the germline V gene are MNHNS and SASEGT. DNA of the CDR3: TGTGCCAGCAGTGAAGGACAGGCTTGGAACTATGGCTACACCTTC. Amino acid sequence: CASSEGQAWNYGYTF.

About this clonotype: This could be a read error, since a much larger clone is one nucleotide away. The chain recombines TRBV24-1 with TRBJ2-7, with D possibly matching TRBD1 (6 bases). The CDR3 contains 16 residues. Germline CDR1 is KGHDR and CDR2 is SFDVKD. The V end was cut by 1 base, the J end by 9 bases, with 21 bases between. CDR3 DNA: TGTGCCACCAGTGATTTTCCCTTTATCAGGGGCCCGGGGCAGTACTTC. The encoded protein is CATSDFPFIRGPGQYF.

Ten or more counts support this clonotype. The J gene is TRBJ2-5, the V gene TRBV7-2; 10 bases are a match to TRBD2. V trimming: 1 base; J trimming: 4 bases; junction bases outside the gene matches: 6. CDR3 size: 16 residues. The germline CDR1 and CDR2 sequences are SGHTA and FQGNSA. This CDR3 is CASSLVSLAGVETQYF. The DNA for the CDR3 is TGTGCCAGCAGCTTAGTGTCCCTAGCGGGAGTAGAGACCCAGTACTTC.

This clonotype was observed at least ten times. V usage is TRBV14 and J usage is TRBJ2-5; the D gene could be TRBD1 or TRBD2 (5 bases each). Deletions cut 3 bases from V and 3 bases from J, with 14 bases between. The CDR3 loop spans 15 amino acids. Germline V gives CDR1 SGHDN, CDR2 FVKESK. DNA of the CDR3: TGTGCCAGCAGCCACGGCAGGGAGTTGGAAGAGACCCAGTACTTC. This encodes CASSHGRELEETQYF.

This clonotype came up a few times. The V gene is TRBV20-1, the J gene TRBJ2-7; 10 bases are a match to TRBD2. The CDR3 length is 13 residues. From germline, CDR1 is DFQATT and CDR2 SNEGSKA (reference sequence). V lost 3 bases, J lost 5 bases, and 4 bases stayed unmatched. The CDR3 nucleotides are TGCAGTGCTAGTAGCGGGGGGTTCGACGAGCAGTACTTC. Amino acids: CSASSGGFDEQYF.

This clonotype turned up a few times. This chain connects TRBV9 to TRBJ2-5, with TRBD1 identical over 9 bases. The germline gives CDR1 SGDLS, CDR2 YYNGEE. This CDR3 is 14 amino acids long. V shed 4 bases, J shed 5 bases, and the junction held 6 bases outside the gene matches. DNA of the CDR3: TGTGCCAGCAGCCAGGGACAGGGTTGGGAGACCCAGTACTTC. Its translation is CASSQGQGWETQYF.

This clonotype was detected ten times or more. The chain couples TRBV12-3 or TRBV12-4 to TRBJ1-1, with D possibly TRBD1 on 5 matching bases. V shed 1 base and J shed 3 bases, with 15 bases lying between them. The CDR3 totals 16 residues. This CDR3 is CASSLGQGGGDTEAFF. CDR3 sequence (DNA): TGTGCCAGCAGTTTAGGCCAGGGAGGAGGCGACACTGAAGCTTTCTTT.

This clonotype was counted only a few times. The chain uses TRBV4-1 and TRBJ2-7; 10 bases align to TRBD1. This CDR3 is built from 14 residues. Germline loops: CDR1 MGHRA, CDR2 YSYEKL. Trimming at V came to 1 base and at J to 7 bases, leaving 4 bases not matched to a gene. The CDR3 DNA reads as TGCGCCAGCAGCCAAGGGGGACAGGGGATGGAGCAGTACTTC. This encodes CASSQGGQGMEQYF.

At least ten counts were recorded for this clonotype. The chain links TRBV6-5 to TRBJ2-7, with D perhaps matching TRBD2 (6 bases). Germline CDR1 and CDR2: MNHEY and SVGAGI. Deletions cut 2 bases from V and 4 bases from J, with 21 bases between. The length of the CDR3 is 17 residues. The CDR3 bases are TGTGCCAGCAGTTACACCCGGGGGTCGGCCGTCTTTTACGAGCAGTACTTC. Amino acid sequence: CASSYTRGSAVFYEQYF.

This clonotype was found a few times. This chain connects TRBV12-3 or TRBV12-4 to TRBJ1-5; possible D gene TRBD1, 5 bases. There are 18 residues in the CDR3. V was clipped by 2 bases and J by 0 bases, with 17 bases between them. The CDR3 nucleotides are TGTGCCAGCAGTTTATTGGGGAGGGGATTGCTTAGCAATCAGCCCCAGCATTTT. It yields the protein CASSLLGRGLLSNQPQHF.

A word on this clonotype: Only one base separates this from a far larger clonotype, so it likely reflects a read error. The J gene is TRBJ1-5, the V gene TRBV12-3 or TRBV12-4; TRBD1 agrees at 11 bases. The CDR3 extends over 13 amino acids. The CDR3 region has the DNA TGTCCCAGCAGGGACAGGGGGAATCAGCCCCAGCATTTT. Protein: CPSRDRGNQPQHF.

This clonotype was recorded many times. This chain connects TRBV7-2 to TRBJ2-7, with D perhaps matching TRBD2 (6 bases). Germline V gene lookup returns CDR1 SGHTA and CDR2 FQGNSA. The CDR3 length is 17 residues. Trimming pared 2 bases from V and 0 bases from J, leaving 17 bases between. CDR3 protein: CASSLPTSGLISYEQYF. Written as DNA, the CDR3 is TGTGCCAGCAGCTTACCGACCTCGGGACTTATCTCCTACGAGCAGTACTTC.

The V call is TRBV20-1, the J call TRBJ1-3, with 10 bases lining up with TRBD1. The V gene end was trimmed by 1 base and the J gene end by 4 bases; junction bases not matched to a gene: 7. Germline CDR1 and CDR2: DFQATT and SNEGSKA (reference sequence). The CDR3 spans 16 residues. The CDR3 spells CSARAAGTGVGNTIYF. The DNA of the CDR3 is TGCAGTGCTAGAGCCGCCGGGACAGGGGTCGGAAACACCATATATTTT.

This clonotype appeared a few times. The chain has TRBV12-3 or TRBV12-4 and TRBJ1-5; TRBD1 matches at 9 bases. The ends lost 6 bases at V and 6 bases at J; junction bases unmatched: 6. CDR3 size: 14 residues. CDR3 amino acids: CASRSGTGSQPQHF. CDR3 in DNA: TGTGCCAGCAGGTCCGGGACAGGGAGTCAGCCCCAGCATTTT.

This clonotype was observed once. The rearrangement joins TRBV20-1 to TRBJ2-3; a weak D match, TRBD2 (6 bases). This CDR3 is 15 amino acids long. Trimming removed 2 bases from V and 2 bases from J, with 14 bases in between. The germline V gene has CDR1 DFQATT and CDR2 SNEGSKA (reference sequence). CDR3 loop: CSARPGTGTTDTQYF. The CDR3, as DNA: TGCAGTGCTAGACCGGGGACTGGCACCACAGATACGCAGTATTTT.

This clonotype appeared a few times. One base away lies a much larger clone, so this may be a sequencing read error. The chain uses TRBV7-9 and TRBJ1-1; 8 bases map to TRBD1. V lost 7 bases, J lost 1 base, and 2 bases stayed unmatched. The CDR3 extends over 13 amino acids. Germline lookup yields CDR1 SEHNR and CDR2 FQNEAQ (reference sequence). The CDR3 loop reads CASTQGANTEAFF. Written as DNA, the CDR3 is TGTGCCAGCACTCAGGGGGCGAACACTGAAGCTTTCTTT.

The chain uses TRBV29-1 and TRBJ1-3; the match to TRBD1 covers 8 bases. The germline CDR1 and CDR2 sequences are SQVTM and ANQGSEA. V trimming: 4 bases; J trimming: 7 bases; junction bases outside the gene matches: 6. The CDR3 totals 13 residues. CDR3 DNA sequence: TGCAGCGTTGCGGACAGGGATAGGAACACCATATATTTT. Its translation is CSVADRDRNTIYF. Full variable domain (outside the CDR3, taken from reference TRBV29-1 and TRBJ1-3): SAVISQKPSRDICQRGTSLTIQCQVDSQVTMMFWYRQQPGQSLTLIATANQGSEATYESGFVIDKFPISRPNLTFSTLTVSNMSPEDSSIYLCSVADRDRNTIYFGEGSWLTVV.

The chain recombines TRBV27 with TRBJ1-2; weak D call: TRBD1 (5 bases). The CDR3 covers 13 residues. CDR1 and CDR2 from the germline V gene are MNHEY and SMNVEV (reference sequence). V lost 2 bases to trimming and J lost 8 bases, with 12 bases between them. The CDR3 sequence: CASSLNGGGGYTF. CDR3 nucleotide sequence: TGTGCCAGCAGTTTAAACGGGGGGGGAGGCTACACCTTC.

This clonotype was detected a few times. The chain combines TRBV6-9 with TRBJ1-2; TRBD1 is a possible D gene (5 bases). The CDR3 is 15 residues long. Per the germline V gene, CDR1 is MNHGY and CDR2 is SVAAGI. Trimming stripped 3 bases from V and 5 bases from J, with 16 bases between. The CDR3 reads CASSYSQTDPYGYTF. The CDR3 bases are TGTGCCAGCAGTTACTCCCAGACAGATCCTTATGGCTACACCTTC.

This clonotype has ten or more counts. The rearrangement joins TRBV6-1 to TRBJ2-5; no clear D. Germline lookup yields CDR1 MNHNS and CDR2 SASEGT. The V end lost 6 bases, the J end lost 9 bases, and 11 bases lay between the germline ends. The CDR3 consists of 11 residues. The CDR3 is CASRHLRAQYF. CDR3 sequence (DNA): TGTGCCAGCAGGCACCTTCGGGCCCAGTACTTC.